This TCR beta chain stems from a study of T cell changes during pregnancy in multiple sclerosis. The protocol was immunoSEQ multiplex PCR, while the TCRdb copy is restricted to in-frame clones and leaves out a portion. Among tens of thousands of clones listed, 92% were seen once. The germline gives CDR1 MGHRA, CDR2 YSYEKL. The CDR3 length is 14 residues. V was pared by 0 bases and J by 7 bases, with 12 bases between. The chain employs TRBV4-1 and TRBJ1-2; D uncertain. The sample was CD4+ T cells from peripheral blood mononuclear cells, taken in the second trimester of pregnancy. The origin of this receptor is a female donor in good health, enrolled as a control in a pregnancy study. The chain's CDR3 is CASSQEREIGGYTF. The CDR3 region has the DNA TGCGCCAGCAGCCAAGAAAGGGAGATCGGTGGCTACACCTTC.